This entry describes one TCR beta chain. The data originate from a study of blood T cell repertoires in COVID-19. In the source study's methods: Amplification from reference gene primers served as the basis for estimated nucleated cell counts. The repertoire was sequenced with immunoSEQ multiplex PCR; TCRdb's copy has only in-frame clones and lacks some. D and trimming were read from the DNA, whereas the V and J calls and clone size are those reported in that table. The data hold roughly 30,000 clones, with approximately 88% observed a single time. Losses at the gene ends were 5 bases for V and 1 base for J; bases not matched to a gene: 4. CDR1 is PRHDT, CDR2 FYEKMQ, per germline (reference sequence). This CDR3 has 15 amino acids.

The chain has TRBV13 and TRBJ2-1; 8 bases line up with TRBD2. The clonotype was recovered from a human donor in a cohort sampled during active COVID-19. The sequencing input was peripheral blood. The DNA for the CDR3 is TGTGCCAGCAGCCTGATAGCGGGGTCCTACAATGAGCAGTTCTTC. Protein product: CASSLIAGSYNEQFF.